Below are 15 T cell receptor beta chains sequenced from a single sample in a study of CD8+CD57+ T cells in acquired aplastic anemia. Sequencing was done on patients that had shown CD8+CD57+ cell expansion by flow cytometry. Genomic DNA, serving as template, underwent TCR beta VDJ and CDR3 profiling. TCRdb processed the reads anew with MiXCR; each CDR3 protein has one entry. This sample has around 430,000 distinct CDR3 sequences, with approximately 33% found just once. What was sequenced was sorted CD4+, CD8+, or CD8+CD57+ T cells (not recorded which) from PBMCs. These receptor sequences come from a human donor with aplastic anemia.

Turning to this clonotype: It may be a read error: a sequence one base away is much more abundant. The chain links TRBV7-2 to TRBJ2-2, with D perhaps TRBD1 (6 bases). The CDR3 contains 11 residues. V lost 7 bases, J lost 12 bases, and 12 bases lay in between. The germline gives CDR1 SGHTA, CDR2 FQGNSA. The DNA of the CDR3 is TGTGCCAGCAACCAGAGGGGGAAGCTGTTTTTT. It is translated as CASNQRGKLFF.

This clonotype was counted ten times or more. The chain couples TRBV4-2 to TRBJ1-2, with no clear D. CDR1 and CDR2 from the germline V gene are LGHNA and YNFKEQ. The CDR3 has 15 residues. The V end was cut by 0 bases, the J end by 10 bases, with 18 bases between. The CDR3 DNA reads as TGTGCCAGCAGCCAAGATGTGGTGACTGGGCCCTTCTACACCTTC. This codes for CASSQDVVTGPFYTF.

This clonotype was counted between two and nine times. The chain joins TRBV20-1 to TRBJ2-7; 13 bases agree with TRBD2. After removal of 5 bases from V and 1 base from J, the junction contained 5 bases not matched to a gene. The CDR3 loop spans 15 amino acids. Germline assignment: CDR1 DFQATT and CDR2 SNEGSKA (reference sequence). CDR3 residues: CSACRTSGGSYEQYF. Here the CDR3 DNA reads TGCAGTGCTTGCCGGACTAGCGGGGGTTCCTACGAGCAGTACTTC.

Many counts were recorded for this clonotype. The chain employs TRBV10-3 and TRBJ2-1; D is undetermined. The CDR3 length is 11 residues. The V end was cut by 1 base, the J end by 8 bases, with 3 bases between. CDR1 and CDR2 from the germline V gene are ENHRY and SYGVKD. CDR3 residues: CAISEWDEQFF. The CDR3 region has the DNA TGTGCCATCAGTGAGTGGGATGAGCAGTTCTTC.

This clonotype occurred many times. The genes are TRBV29-1 and TRBJ2-1, with 9 bases matching TRBD2. Per the germline V gene, CDR1 is SQVTM and CDR2 is ANQGSEA. The CDR3 length is 15 residues. With 6 bases clipped from V and 0 bases from J, the junction kept 6 bases outside the gene matches. The CDR3 loop reads CSVRLAESSYNEQFF. In DNA form, the CDR3 reads TGCAGCGTACGACTAGCGGAGAGCTCCTACAATGAGCAGTTCTTC.

The table lists this clonotype with a few counts. This chain connects TRBV6-5 to TRBJ1-1; D might be TRBD1 (5 bases). The CDR3 extends over 15 amino acids. Germline-derived CDR1 and CDR2 are MNHEY and SVGAGI. Trimming removed 2 bases from V and 2 bases from J, with 12 bases in between. CDR3: CASSYGGAPNTEAFF. CDR3 DNA sequence: TGTGCCAGCAGTTACGGCGGGGCCCCCAACACTGAAGCTTTCTTT.

A few counts support this clonotype. V and J are TRBV2 and TRBJ2-3; D is undetermined. Trimming removed 7 bases from V and 3 bases from J, with 11 bases in between. The CDR3 covers 13 residues. Germline V gene lookup returns CDR1 SNHLY and CDR2 FYNNEI. The CDR3 loop reads CASTTGRTDTQYF. CDR3 bases: TGTGCCAGCACAACGGGCAGAACAGATACGCAGTATTTT.

This clonotype was seen a few times. The chain recombines TRBV11-2 with TRBJ2-2; D uncertain. The CDR3 has 16 amino acids. Trimming left V 4 bases short and J 0 bases short, with 12 bases between. Germline lookup yields CDR1 SGHAT and CDR2 FQNNGV. CDR3 region: CASSYRWGTNTGELFF. In DNA, the CDR3 is TGTGCCAGCAGCTACCGGTGGGGAACGAACACCGGGGAGCTGTTTTTT.

The chain employs TRBV5-1 and TRBJ1-1, with unresolved D. The V and J ends lost 2 bases and 0 bases respectively, with 5 bases between them. Germline assignment: CDR1 SGHRS and CDR2 YFSETQ. CDR3 length equals 13 residues. The CDR3 bases are TGCGCCAGCAGCTTTGATGTGAACACTGAAGCTTTCTTT. Translated, it gives CASSFDVNTEAFF.

This chain joins TRBV11-1 and TRBJ2-2; D ambiguous. Trimming left V 3 bases short and J 5 bases short, with 19 bases between. This CDR3 is 17 amino acids long. CDR1 and CDR2 from the germline V gene are SGHAT and FQDESV (reference sequence). The CDR3 DNA follows: TGTGCCAGCAGCTTGGGTTTGTTGGCAACCGTGACCGGGGAGCTGTTTTTT. The encoded protein is CASSLGLLATVTGELFF.

This clonotype was seen at least ten times. The chain is built from TRBV15 and TRBJ2-6, with 7 bases that match TRBD1. CDR1 is LNHNV and CDR2 is YYDKDF in the germline V gene (reference sequence). V shed 8 bases and J 0 bases; nucleotides not matched to a gene: 7. The CDR3 is 16 amino acids. CDR3 DNA sequence: TGTGCCACCGACCGGGACAGTCGCTCTGGGGCCAACGTCCTGACTTTC. Protein product: CATDRDSRSGANVLTF. The complete variable domain, with remaining parts taken from reference TRBV15 and TRBJ2-6, reads DAMVIQNPRYQVTQFGKPVTLSCSQTLNHNVMYWYQQKSSQAPKLLFHYYDKDFNNEADTPDNFQSRRPNTSFCFLDIRSPGLGDTAMYLCATDRDSRSGANVLTFGAGSRLTVL.

This clonotype has more than one count but fewer than ten. The V and J genes are TRBV12-3 or TRBV12-4 and TRBJ1-2; TRBD1 aligns across 11 bases. This CDR3 comprises 18 residues. V dropped 4 bases and J dropped 2; count of bases not matched to a gene: 12. The CDR3 DNA is TGTGCCAGCAGTTCCGTCCGGGACAGGGGGGCATTCAACTATGGCTACACCTTC. This gives the protein CASSSVRDRGAFNYGYTF.

To note about this clonotype: A clone one base away is much larger, so this may be a read error. This chain joins TRBV11-2 and TRBJ2-3; possibly TRBD2 for D (5 bases). The CDR3 consists of 16 residues. CDR1 SGHAT and CDR2 FQNNGV come from the germline V gene. V was cut by 4 bases and J by 1 base, with 15 bases left in between. In DNA form, the CDR3 reads TGTGCCAGCAGCTCAGGAGGACCAGGCCGCACAGATACGCAGTATTTT. Amino acid sequence: CASSSGGPGRTDTQYF. The full variable domain, completed using reference TRBV11-2 and TRBJ2-3, is EAGVAQSPRYKIIEKRQSVAFWCNPISGHATLYWYQQILGQGPKLLIQFQNNGVVDDSQLPKDRFSAERLKGVDSTLKIQPAKLEDSAVYLCASSSGGPGRTDTQYFGPGTRLTVL.

Note on this clonotype: Germline is not matched at one junction end, which may reflect a read error. DNA of the CDR3: TGTGCCAGTAGTTCTTACGTCAGAGCCCCCAACTACGAGCAGTGCTTC. Translated: CASSSYVRAPNYEQCF. The V gene is TRBV19, the J gene TRBJ2-7, with D hard to call. Looked up from germline, CDR1 is LNHDA and CDR2 is SQIVND (reference sequence). This CDR3 is 16 amino acids long.

Only a few counts were recorded for this clonotype. In DNA form, the CDR3 reads TGCAGTGCTAGTAATAGCGGGGGCCGCTACGAGCAGTACTTC. Translating gives CSASNSGGRYEQYF. V is TRBV20-1 and J is TRBJ2-7, with TRBD2 identical over 9 bases. Looked up from germline, CDR1 is DFQATT and CDR2 is SNEGSKA (reference sequence). This CDR3 has 14 residues. The V gene end was trimmed by 3 bases and the J gene end by 3 bases; junction bases not matched to a gene: 6.